The 9 T cell receptor beta chains given below trace back to one sample, sequenced in a study of T cells in Graves' hyperthyroidism and ophthalmopathy. TCR beta CDR3 regions were amplified from RNA. First-round RT-PCR of the TCR CDR3 relied on the HTBI primer set. TCRdb passed the multiplex PCR reads through MiXCR, listing each CDR3 protein once. The sample shows under 550,000 distinct CDR3 sequences, just under 20% of them seen only once. Sequencing used blood. These receptors were collected from a man aged 40-55 years with Graves' ophthalmopathy.

On this clonotype: This clone may be a read error of a much larger clone one base away. The rearrangement uses TRBV30 and TRBJ2-7, with no clear D. CDR1 is GTSNPN, CDR2 SVGIG, per germline (reference sequence). The CDR3 loop spans 14 amino acids. The V end was cut by 8 bases, the J end by 0 bases, with 17 bases between. The CDR3 DNA follows: TGTGCCGGGAATTACGGCTCTTCCTCCTACGAGCAGTACTTC. Encoded protein: CAGNYGSSSYEQYF.

This chain joins TRBV7-2 and TRBJ1-1; perhaps TRBD1 as D (6 bases). The germline V and J ends were trimmed by 7 bases and 2 bases, with 14 bases remaining between them. The CDR3 spans 14 residues. Germline V gene data show CDR1 as SGHTA and CDR2 as FQGNSA. CDR3 DNA sequence: TGTGCCAGCAATCCACAACAGGGAAACACTGAAGCTTTCTTT. This codes for CASNPQQGNTEAFF.

This clonotype was seen many times. For the CDR3, the DNA is TGTGCCAGCAGTTTAATCGGGGGCCCTAGCAATCAGCCCCAGCATTTT. Protein product: CASSLIGGPSNQPQHF. The chain combines TRBV28 with TRBJ1-5; D possibly corresponds to TRBD1 (6 bases). With 2 bases removed from V and 0 bases from J, the gap between germline ends came to 11 bases. Germline lookup yields CDR1 MDHEN and CDR2 SYDVKM. This CDR3 has 16 amino acids.

Only a few counts were recorded for this clonotype. The V gene is TRBV19, the J gene TRBJ2-3, with 7 bases lining up with TRBD1. The germline V gene has CDR1 LNHDA and CDR2 SQIVND (reference sequence). The CDR3 sequence is 14 residues long. V lost 4 bases and J lost 2; bases outside the gene matches: 3. CDR3 sequence: CASSKGQHTDTQYF. In DNA form, the CDR3 reads TGTGCCAGTAGTAAGGGACAGCACACAGATACGCAGTATTTT.

This clonotype was detected many times. The chain combines TRBV30 with TRBJ2-2; 9 bases are a match to TRBD1. The CDR3 length is 14 residues. Losses at the gene ends were 4 bases for V and 6 bases for J; bases not matched to a gene: 6. Germline lookup yields CDR1 GTSNPN and CDR2 SVGIG (reference sequence). In DNA form, the CDR3 reads TGTGCCTGGACACGGACAGGGGTGGCCGGGGAGCTGTTTTTT. Amino acid sequence: CAWTRTGVAGELFF.

The rearrangement joins TRBV28 to TRBJ1-2; no reliable D call. V gave up 4 bases and J gave up 0 bases, with 12 bases separating them. Germline V gives CDR1 MDHEN, CDR2 SYDVKM. The length of the CDR3 is 15 residues. Here the CDR3 DNA reads TGTGCCAGCAGTTCTCGGCAGGCCGCTAACTATGGCTACACCTTC. It is translated as CASSSRQAANYGYTF.

J is TRBJ1-4 and V is TRBV20-1, with unresolved D. The V end was cut by 0 bases, the J end by 10 bases, with 12 bases between. This CDR3 spans 13 amino acids. Germline V gene sequence: CDR1 DFQATT, CDR2 SNEGSKA (reference sequence). This chain's CDR3 is CSARDPGSGKLFF. CDR3 DNA: TGCAGTGCTAGAGACCCCGGGAGTGGAAAACTGTTTTTT.

The CDR3, as DNA: TGCGCCAGCAGCTTGCGAACAGCTGGAGGATATGGCTACACCTTC. Translation gives CASSLRTAGGYGYTF. The chain couples TRBV5-1 to TRBJ1-2; no clear D. Per germline, CDR1 SGHRS and CDR2 YFSETQ. The V and J ends lost 1 base and 5 bases respectively, with 15 bases between them. This CDR3 is 15 amino acids long.

The V gene is TRBV10-3, the J gene TRBJ1-1; D may be TRBD1 (5 bases). The CDR3 extends over 14 amino acids. Germline assignment: CDR1 ENHRY and CDR2 SYGVKD. Deletions cut 9 bases from V and 3 bases from J, with 17 bases between. CDR3 sequence (DNA): TGTGCCATTGGGCAGGGATTGGGCTACACTGAAGCTTTCTTT. Residues: CAIGQGLGYTEAFF.